A single sample is the source of the 3 T cell receptor beta chains below, sequenced in a study of sequential checkpoint blockade in melanoma. Treatment described: randomized to nivolumab then ipilimumab (arm A) or the reverse (arm B). Assay: immunoSEQ multiplex PCR; the TCRdb copy retains only in-frame clones and omits some. This table holds about 9,600 clones, approximately 25% found once. Sequencing used tumor tissue (inferred from file names), obtained from a patient given nivolumab and ipilimumab in sequence. Source of these receptors: a human donor with melanoma.

The rearrangement links TRBV10-2 to TRBJ2-5, with TRBD2 matching over 15 bases. The CDR3 is 18 residues long. J gave up 1 base and V 8 bases, and 11 bases lay outside the gene matches. Germline CDR1 is WSHSY and CDR2 is SAAADI. Here the CDR3 reads CASGGTSGRTPLQETQYF. CDR3 bases: TGCGCCAGCGGGGGGACTAGCGGGAGGACTCCTCTCCAAGAGACCCAGTACTTC.

This clone was detected only a few times. J is TRBJ1-5 and V is TRBV30, with D maybe TRBD1 (6 bases). The germline V and J ends were trimmed by 2 bases and 5 bases, with 13 bases remaining between them. CDR1 GTSNPN and CDR2 SVGIG come from the germline V gene (reference sequence). The CDR3 runs to 14 residues. This CDR3 is CAWSLPGAYQPQHF. The CDR3 DNA sequence: TGTGCCTGGAGTCTCCCGGGGGCTTATCAGCCCCAGCATTTT. The complete variable domain, with remaining parts taken from reference TRBV30 and TRBJ1-5, reads SQTIHQWPATLVQPVGSPLSLECTVEGTSNPNLYWYRQAAGRGLQLLFYSVGIGQISSEVPQNLSASRPQDRQFILSSKKLLLSDSGFYLCAWSLPGAYQPQHFGDGTRLSIL.

The genes are TRBV29-1 and TRBJ1-2, with D possibly TRBD1 on 6 matching bases. The CDR3 totals 13 residues. V was shortened by 6 bases and J by 8 bases, with 19 bases between the two germline ends. Germline CDR1 SQVTM, CDR2 ANQGSEA. The DNA for the CDR3 is TGCAGCGTCAAGGGTACAGGGTTTGACGGCTACACCTTC. This codes for CSVKGTGFDGYTF.